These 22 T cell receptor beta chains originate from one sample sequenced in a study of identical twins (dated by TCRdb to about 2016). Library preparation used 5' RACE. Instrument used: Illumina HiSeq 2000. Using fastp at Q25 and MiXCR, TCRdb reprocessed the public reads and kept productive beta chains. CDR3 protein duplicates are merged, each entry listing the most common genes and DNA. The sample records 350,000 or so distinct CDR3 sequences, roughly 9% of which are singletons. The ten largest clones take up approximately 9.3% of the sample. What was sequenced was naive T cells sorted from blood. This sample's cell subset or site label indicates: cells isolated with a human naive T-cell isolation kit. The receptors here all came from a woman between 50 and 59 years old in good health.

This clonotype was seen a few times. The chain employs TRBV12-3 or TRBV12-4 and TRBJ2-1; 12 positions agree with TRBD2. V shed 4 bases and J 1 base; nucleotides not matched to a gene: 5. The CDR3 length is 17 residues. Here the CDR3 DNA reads TGTGCCAGCAGTTCCTCAGGACTAGCGGGATCCTACAATGAGCAGTTCTTC. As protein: CASSSSGLAGSYNEQFF.

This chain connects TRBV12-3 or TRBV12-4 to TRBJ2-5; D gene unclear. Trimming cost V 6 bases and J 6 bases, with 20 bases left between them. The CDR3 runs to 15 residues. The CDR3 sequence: CASSTPIRWRKTQYF. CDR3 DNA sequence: TGTGCCAGCAGCACCCCCATAAGGTGGCGGAAGACCCAGTACTTC.

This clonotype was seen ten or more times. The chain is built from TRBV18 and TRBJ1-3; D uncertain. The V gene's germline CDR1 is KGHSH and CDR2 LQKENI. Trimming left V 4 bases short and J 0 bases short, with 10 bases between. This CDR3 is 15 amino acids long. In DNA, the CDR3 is TGTGCCAGCTCACGCCGGACGGACTCTGGAAACACCATATATTTT. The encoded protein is CASSRRTDSGNTIYF.

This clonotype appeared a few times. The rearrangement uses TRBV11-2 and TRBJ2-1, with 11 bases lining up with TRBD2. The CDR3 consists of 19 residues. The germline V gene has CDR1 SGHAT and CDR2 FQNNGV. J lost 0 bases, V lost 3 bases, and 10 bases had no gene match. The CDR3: CASSLLAGGTPSSYNEQFF. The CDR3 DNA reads TGTGCCAGCAGCTTGCTAGCGGGAGGAACCCCTAGCTCCTACAATGAGCAGTTCTTC. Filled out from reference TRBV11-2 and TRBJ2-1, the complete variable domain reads EAGVAQSPRYKIIEKRQSVAFWCNPISGHATLYWYQQILGQGPKLLIQFQNNGVVDDSQLPKDRFSAERLKGVDSTLKIQPAKLEDSAVYLCASSLLAGGTPSSYNEQFFGPGTRLTVL.

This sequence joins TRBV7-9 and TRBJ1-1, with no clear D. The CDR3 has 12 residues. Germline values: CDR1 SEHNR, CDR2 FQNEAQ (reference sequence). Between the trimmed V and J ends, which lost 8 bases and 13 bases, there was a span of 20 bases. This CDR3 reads CASLSGVLGVFF. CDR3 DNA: TGTGCCAGCCTCAGCGGCGTTCTTGGGGTTTTCTTT.

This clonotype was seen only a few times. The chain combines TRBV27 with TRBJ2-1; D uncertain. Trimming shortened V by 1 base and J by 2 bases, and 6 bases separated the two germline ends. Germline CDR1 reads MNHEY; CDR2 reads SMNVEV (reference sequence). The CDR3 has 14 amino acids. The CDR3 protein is CASSLLSAYNEQFF. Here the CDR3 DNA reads TGTGCCAGCAGTTTATTATCCGCCTACAATGAGCAGTTCTTC.

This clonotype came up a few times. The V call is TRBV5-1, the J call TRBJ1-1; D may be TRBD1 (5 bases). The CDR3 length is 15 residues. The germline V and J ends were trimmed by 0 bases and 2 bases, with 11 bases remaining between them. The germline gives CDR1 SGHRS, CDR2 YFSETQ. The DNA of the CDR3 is TGCGCCAGCAGCTTGGAACTGGGGGTAAACACTGAAGCTTTCTTT. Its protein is CASSLELGVNTEAFF.

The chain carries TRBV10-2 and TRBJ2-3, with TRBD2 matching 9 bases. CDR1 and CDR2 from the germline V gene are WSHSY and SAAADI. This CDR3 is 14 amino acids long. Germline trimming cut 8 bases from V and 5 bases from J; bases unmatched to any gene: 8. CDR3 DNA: TGCGCCAGCGGATTAGCGGGAGAAAAAGATACGCAGTATTTT. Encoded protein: CASGLAGEKDTQYF.

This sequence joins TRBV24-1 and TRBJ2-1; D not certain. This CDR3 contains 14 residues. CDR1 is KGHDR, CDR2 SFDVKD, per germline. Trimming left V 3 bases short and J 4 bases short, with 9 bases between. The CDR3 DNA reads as TGTGCCACCAGTGATCCAACCCCTTACAATGAGCAGTTCTTC. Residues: CATSDPTPYNEQFF.

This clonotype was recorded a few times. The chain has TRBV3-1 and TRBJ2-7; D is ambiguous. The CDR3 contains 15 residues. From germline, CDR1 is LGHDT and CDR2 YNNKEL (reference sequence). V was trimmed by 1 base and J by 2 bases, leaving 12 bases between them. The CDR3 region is CASSQVPDPTYEQYF. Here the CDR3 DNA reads TGTGCCAGCAGCCAAGTTCCGGACCCCACCTACGAGCAGTACTTC.

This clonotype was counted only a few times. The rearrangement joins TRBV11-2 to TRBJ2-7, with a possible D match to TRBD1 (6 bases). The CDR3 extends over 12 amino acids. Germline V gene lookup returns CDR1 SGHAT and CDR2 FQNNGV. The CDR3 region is CASSLDGRGAEV. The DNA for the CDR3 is TGTGCCAGCAGCTTAGATGGCAGGGGCGCCGAAGTC.

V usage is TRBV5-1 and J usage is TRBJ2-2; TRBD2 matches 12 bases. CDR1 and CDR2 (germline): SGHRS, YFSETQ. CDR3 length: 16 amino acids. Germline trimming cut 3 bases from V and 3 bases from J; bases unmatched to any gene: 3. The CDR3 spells CASSWGLAGYTGELFF. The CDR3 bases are TGCGCCAGCAGCTGGGGACTAGCGGGTTACACCGGGGAGCTGTTTTTT.

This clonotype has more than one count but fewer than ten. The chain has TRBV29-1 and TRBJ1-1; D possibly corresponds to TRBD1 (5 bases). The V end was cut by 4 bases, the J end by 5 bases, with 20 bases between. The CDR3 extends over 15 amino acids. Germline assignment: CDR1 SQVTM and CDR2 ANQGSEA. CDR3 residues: CSVASPRGLLTEAFF. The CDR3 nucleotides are TGCAGCGTTGCTTCCCCTCGGGGCCTTTTAACTGAAGCTTTCTTT.

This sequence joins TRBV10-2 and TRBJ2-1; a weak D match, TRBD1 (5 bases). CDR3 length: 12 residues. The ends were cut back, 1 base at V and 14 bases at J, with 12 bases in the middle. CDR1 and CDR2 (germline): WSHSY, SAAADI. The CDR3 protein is CASSELGAGKFF. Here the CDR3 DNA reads TGCGCCAGCAGTGAGTTAGGGGCAGGGAAGTTCTTC.

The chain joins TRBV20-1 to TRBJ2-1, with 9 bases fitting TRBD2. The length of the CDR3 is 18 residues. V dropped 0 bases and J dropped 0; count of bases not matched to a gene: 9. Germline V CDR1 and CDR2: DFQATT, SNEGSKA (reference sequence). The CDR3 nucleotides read TGCAGTGCTAGAGACGGCGGGAGGGCCCTAAGCTCCTACAATGAGCAGTTCTTC. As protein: CSARDGGRALSSYNEQFF.

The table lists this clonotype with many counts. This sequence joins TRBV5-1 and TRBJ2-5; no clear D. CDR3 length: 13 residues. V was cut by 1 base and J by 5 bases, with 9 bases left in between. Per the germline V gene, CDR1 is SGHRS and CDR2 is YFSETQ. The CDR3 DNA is TGCGCCAGCAGCTTGTCATCCGGGGAGACCCAGTACTTC. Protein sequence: CASSLSSGETQYF.

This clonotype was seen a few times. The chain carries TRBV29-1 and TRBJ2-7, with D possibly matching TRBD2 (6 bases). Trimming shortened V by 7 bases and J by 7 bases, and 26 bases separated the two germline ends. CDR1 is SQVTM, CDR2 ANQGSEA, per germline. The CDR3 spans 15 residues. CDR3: CSAETPGVTEGEQYF. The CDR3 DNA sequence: TGCAGCGCCGAAACCCCGGGGGTGACTGAGGGGGAGCAGTACTTC.

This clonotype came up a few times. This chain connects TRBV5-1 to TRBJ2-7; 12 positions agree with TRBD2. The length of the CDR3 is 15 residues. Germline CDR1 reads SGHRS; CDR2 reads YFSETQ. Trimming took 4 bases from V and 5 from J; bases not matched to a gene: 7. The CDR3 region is CASSRLAGETNEQYF. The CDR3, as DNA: TGCGCCAGCAGCCGACTAGCGGGAGAAACTAACGAGCAGTACTTC.

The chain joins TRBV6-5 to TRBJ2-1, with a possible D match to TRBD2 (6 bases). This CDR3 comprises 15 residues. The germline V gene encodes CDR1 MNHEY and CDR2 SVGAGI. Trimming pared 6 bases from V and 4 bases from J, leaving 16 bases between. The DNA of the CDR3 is TGTGCCAGCAGCCCCCCGGGACTCCTGTACAATGAGCAGTTCTTC. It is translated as CASSPPGLLYNEQFF.

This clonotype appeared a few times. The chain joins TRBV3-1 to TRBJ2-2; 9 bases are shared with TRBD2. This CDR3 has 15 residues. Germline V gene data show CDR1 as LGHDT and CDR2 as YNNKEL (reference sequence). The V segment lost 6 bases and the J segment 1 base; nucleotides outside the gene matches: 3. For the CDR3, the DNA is TGTGCCAGCAGGACTAGCGGCCAGAACACCGGGGAGCTGTTTTTT. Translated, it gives CASRTSGQNTGELFF.

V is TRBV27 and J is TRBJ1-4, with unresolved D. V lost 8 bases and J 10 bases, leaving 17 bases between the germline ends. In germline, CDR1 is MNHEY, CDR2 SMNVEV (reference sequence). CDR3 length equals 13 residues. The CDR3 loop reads CASASGLSGKLFF. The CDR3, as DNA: TGTGCCAGCGCTTCGGGATTATCGGGAAAACTGTTTTTT.

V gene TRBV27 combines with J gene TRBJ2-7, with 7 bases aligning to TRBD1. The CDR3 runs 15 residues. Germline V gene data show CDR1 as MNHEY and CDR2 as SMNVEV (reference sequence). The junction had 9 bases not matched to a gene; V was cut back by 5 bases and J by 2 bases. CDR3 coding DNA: TGTGCCAGCAGTCCTGCCGGGACAGCCACCTACGAGCAGTACTTC. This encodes CASSPAGTATYEQYF.